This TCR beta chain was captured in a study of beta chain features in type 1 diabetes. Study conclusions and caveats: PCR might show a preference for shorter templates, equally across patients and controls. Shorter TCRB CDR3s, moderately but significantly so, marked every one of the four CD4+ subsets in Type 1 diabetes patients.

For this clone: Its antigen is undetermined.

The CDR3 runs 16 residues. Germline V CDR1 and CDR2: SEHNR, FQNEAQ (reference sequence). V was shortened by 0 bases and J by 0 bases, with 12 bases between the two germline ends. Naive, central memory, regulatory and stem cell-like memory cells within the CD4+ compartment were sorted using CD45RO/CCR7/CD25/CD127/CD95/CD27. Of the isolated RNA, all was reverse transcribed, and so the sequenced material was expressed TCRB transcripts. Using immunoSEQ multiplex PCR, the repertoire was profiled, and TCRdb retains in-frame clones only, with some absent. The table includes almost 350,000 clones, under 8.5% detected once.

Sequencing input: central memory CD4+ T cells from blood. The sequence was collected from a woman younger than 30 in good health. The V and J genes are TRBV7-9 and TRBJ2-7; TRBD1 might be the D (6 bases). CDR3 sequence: CASSLAGQWSSYEQYF. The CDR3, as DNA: TGTGCCAGCAGCTTAGCTGGACAGTGGAGCTCCTACGAGCAGTACTTC. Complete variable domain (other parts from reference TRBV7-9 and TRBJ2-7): DTGVSQNPRHKITKRGQNVTFRCDPISEHNRLYWYRQTLGQGPEFLTYFQNEAQLEKSRLLSDRFSAERPKGSFSTLEIQRTEQGDSAMYLCASSLAGQWSSYEQYFGPGTRLTVT.